This T cell receptor (beta chain) emerged from a study of CD4+ T cells in melanoma. Profiling relied on immunoSEQ multiplex PCR, and the TCRdb table lists in-frame clones only, not all of them. The profile covers over 9,000 clones, with roughly 69% appearing a single time and more than 8% taken by the ten largest. This clone is medium-sized by share. V was pared by 0 bases and J by 4 bases, with 12 bases between. Germline CDR1 is LNHDA and CDR2 is SQIVND (reference sequence). CDR3 length: 15 amino acids. This sequence was found in a human donor with melanoma. The chain has TRBV19 and TRBJ1-2, with D perhaps matching TRBD1 (5 bases). Material: cells from a culture (not recorded whether cultured in vitro). DNA of the CDR3: TGTGCCAGTAGTATAGACGGCGCGGGGCCCTATGGCTACACCTTC. Translated: CASSIDGAGPYGYTF.